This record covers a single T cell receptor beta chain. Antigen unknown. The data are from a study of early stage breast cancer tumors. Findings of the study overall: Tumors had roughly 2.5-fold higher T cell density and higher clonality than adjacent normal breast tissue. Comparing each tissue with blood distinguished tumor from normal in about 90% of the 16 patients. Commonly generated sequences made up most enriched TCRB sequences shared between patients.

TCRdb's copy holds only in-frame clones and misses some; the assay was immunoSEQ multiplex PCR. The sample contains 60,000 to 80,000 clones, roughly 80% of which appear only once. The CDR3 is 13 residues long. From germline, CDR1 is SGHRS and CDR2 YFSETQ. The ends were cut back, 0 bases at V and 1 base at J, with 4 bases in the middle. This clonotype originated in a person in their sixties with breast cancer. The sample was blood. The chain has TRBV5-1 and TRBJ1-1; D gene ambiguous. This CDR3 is CASSLAGNTEAFF. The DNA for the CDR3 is TGCGCCAGCAGCTTGGCTGGGAACACTGAAGCTTTCTTT.